Below, 20 T cell receptor beta chains from the same sample are listed, as sequenced in a study of T cells in Graves' hyperthyroidism and ophthalmopathy. Amplification yielded TCR beta CDR3 regions, with RNA transcripts as the source. During a first-round RT-PCR of the TCR CDR3, the HTBI primer set was used. TCRdb reprocessed the multiplex PCR reads with MiXCR, giving one entry per CDR3 protein. The sample carries 250,000 to 300,000 distinct CDR3 sequences, approximately 15% recorded once. The sequencing sample was made of blood. The receptors stem from a woman aged 40 to 50 with Graves' hyperthyroidism.

This clonotype was counted between two and nine times. This sequence joins TRBV20-1 and TRBJ2-3; 7 bases align to TRBD2. CDR3 length: 17 amino acids. J was trimmed by 1 base and V by 0 bases; bases with no gene match: 10. Germline CDR1 and CDR2: DFQATT and SNEGSKA (reference sequence). In DNA form, the CDR3 reads TGCAGTGCTAGAGATCTTTCGGGGGGAGGGGGCACAGATACGCAGTATTTT. As protein: CSARDLSGGGGTDTQYF.

This clonotype was counted ten times or more. The V call is TRBV7-2, the J call TRBJ2-1; possibly TRBD1 for D (5 bases). The CDR3 has 11 amino acids. Germline V gives CDR1 SGHTA, CDR2 FQGNSA. Trimming took off 3 bases at V and 12 bases at J, with 9 bases between the two ends. The CDR3 region is CASSFQGSQFF. The CDR3 nucleotides read TGTGCCAGCAGCTTTCAGGGCTCGCAGTTCTTC. Using reference TRBV7-2 and TRBJ2-1 for the parts outside the CDR3, the full variable domain is GAGVSQSPSNKVTEKGKDVELRCDPISGHTALYWYRQSLGQGLEFLIYFQGNSAPDKSGLPSDRFSAERTGGSVSTLTIQRTQQEDSAVYLCASSFQGSQFFGPGTRLTVL.

This clonotype was counted at least ten times. The chain uses TRBV6-1 and TRBJ2-5; 15 nucleotides agree with TRBD2. Germline CDR1 is MNHNS and CDR2 is SASEGT. The ends lost 5 bases at V and 5 bases at J; junction bases unmatched: 6. This CDR3 spans 16 amino acids. CDR3 region: CASSTGLAGGAETQYF. CDR3 nucleotides: TGTGCCAGCAGTACGGGACTAGCGGGAGGAGCCGAGACCCAGTACTTC.

This clonotype was recorded many times. J is TRBJ2-7 and V is TRBV20-1; 7 bases line up with TRBD2. The germline gives CDR1 DFQATT, CDR2 SNEGSKA (reference sequence). Trimming at V came to 6 bases and at J to 3 bases, leaving 14 bases not matched to a gene. The CDR3 spans 15 residues. The CDR3 sequence: CSAQTSQRGFYEQYF. The CDR3 DNA sequence: TGCAGTGCCCAAACCTCCCAGCGGGGTTTCTACGAGCAGTACTTC.

In this sample, this clonotype turned up many times. The J gene is TRBJ2-7, the V gene TRBV7-9; D is undetermined. V was pared by 5 bases and J by 3 bases, with 17 bases between. This CDR3 contains 15 residues. CDR1 and CDR2 (germline): SEHNR, FQNEAQ (reference sequence). CDR3 region: CASSRWRGTLYEQYF. The CDR3 DNA reads TGTGCCAGCAGCCGATGGCGCGGAACCCTCTACGAGCAGTACTTC. The entire variable domain, with the rest obtained from reference TRBV7-9 and TRBJ2-7, is as follows: DTGVSQNPRHKITKRGQNVTFRCDPISEHNRLYWYRQTLGQGPEFLTYFQNEAQLEKSRLLSDRFSAERPKGSFSTLEIQRTEQGDSAMYLCASSRWRGTLYEQYFGPGTRLTVT.

In its sample, this clonotype was seen many times. The V call is TRBV3-1, the J call TRBJ2-7, with TRBD2 identical over 8 bases. The CDR3 totals 16 residues. J was trimmed by 5 bases and V by 1 base; bases with no gene match: 10. Germline CDR1 and CDR2: LGHDT and YNNKEL (reference sequence). This CDR3 reads CASSQAGGAPANEQYF. CDR3 DNA: TGTGCCAGCAGCCAAGCCGGGGGGGCCCCCGCGAACGAGCAGTACTTC.

This clonotype came up a few times. V is TRBV6-5 and J is TRBJ1-5; perhaps TRBD1 as D (5 bases). V was cut by 1 base and J by 1 base, with 17 bases left in between. This CDR3 region has 18 residues. Per germline, CDR1 MNHEY and CDR2 SVGAGI. DNA of the CDR3: TGTGCCAGCAGTTACTGGCCGGCTGGCCGGGGGAGCAATCAGCCCCAGCATTTT. This encodes CASSYWPAGRGSNQPQHF.

This clonotype turned up a few times. For the CDR3, the DNA is TGTGCCAGCAGTGCCGAGGGATTTAATGAAAAACTGTTTTTT. Its protein product is CASSAEGFNEKLFF. The V and J genes are TRBV6-1 and TRBJ1-4; no firm D call. The CDR3 is 14 residues long. Looked up from germline, CDR1 is MNHNS and CDR2 is SASEGT. The V and J ends lost 4 bases and 4 bases respectively, with 10 bases between them.

This clonotype has a single count. The chain carries TRBV27 and TRBJ2-2; TRBD2 might be the D (6 bases). Germline loops: CDR1 MNHEY, CDR2 SMNVEV (reference sequence). CDR3 size: 13 residues. V was shortened by 6 bases and J by 6 bases, with 11 bases between the two germline ends. CDR3 residues: CASSGREAGELFF. The CDR3 region has the DNA TGTGCCAGCAGCGGCAGGGAGGCCGGGGAGCTGTTTTTT.

This clonotype was seen more than once but under ten times. V and J are TRBV28 and TRBJ1-3, with TRBD1 as a possible D gene (5 bases). This CDR3 has 17 residues. The V gene lost 4 bases and the J gene lost 0 bases, with 16 bases spanning the gap. Germline V lookup: CDR1 MDHEN, CDR2 SYDVKM. CDR3 DNA: TGTGCCAGCAGTTCCCGAGGCGGGGGAAACTCTGGAAACACCATATATTTT. This encodes CASSSRGGGNSGNTIYF.

This clonotype came up a few times. The rearrangement joins TRBV25-1 to TRBJ2-2, with TRBD2 matching over 9 bases. Per the germline V gene, CDR1 is MGHDK and CDR2 is SYGVNS. This CDR3 region has 17 residues. V gave up 1 base and J gave up 7 bases; unmatched junction bases: 10. The CDR3 bases are TGTGCCAGCAGTGAATTAGGTAGCGGGAGTTCTGGCGGGGAGCTGTTTTTT. As protein: CASSELGSGSSGGELFF. The full variable domain, rest sourced from reference TRBV25-1 and TRBJ2-2, is EADIYQTPRYLVIGTGKKITLECSQTMGHDKMYWYQQDPGMELHLIHYSYGVNSTEKGDLSSESTVSRIRTEHFPLTLESARPSHTSQYLCASSELGSGSSGGELFFGEGSRLTVL.

This clonotype was detected ten times or more. The gene calls are TRBV29-1 and TRBJ1-1; no reliable D call. CDR1 and CDR2 from the germline V gene are SQVTM and ANQGSEA. V lost 2 bases and J lost 2, with 6 bases in between. The CDR3 totals 12 residues. CDR3 bases: TGCAGCGTTGAACGTAGAAACACTGAAGCTTTCTTT. This sequence encodes CSVERRNTEAFF.

This clonotype was observed a handful of times. This chain joins TRBV20-1 and TRBJ2-1; possible D gene TRBD2, 6 bases. Germline V gene data show CDR1 as DFQATT and CDR2 as SNEGSKA (reference sequence). V was trimmed by 5 bases and J by 10 bases, leaving 12 bases between them. The length of the CDR3 is 11 residues. CDR3 sequence: CSALRGVEQFF. DNA for the CDR3: TGCAGTGCTCTCCGCGGGGTAGAGCAGTTCTTC.

This clonotype was picked up many times. This rearrangement joins TRBV20-1 to TRBJ1-6; D not resolved. Trimming removed 1 base at V and 5 bases at J, with 15 bases between. The germline gives CDR1 DFQATT, CDR2 SNEGSKA (reference sequence). The CDR3 contains 16 residues. For the CDR3, the DNA is TGCAGTGCTAGAGGCCATCGGGCCAAGGATAATTCACCCCTCCACTTT. Protein product: CSARGHRAKDNSPLHF.

This clonotype has only a few counts. The chain joins TRBV6-2 or TRBV6-3 to TRBJ2-1, with TRBD2 matching 9 bases. This CDR3 spans 14 amino acids. The V and J ends lost 4 bases and 7 bases, in that order; junction bases with no gene match: 5. In germline, CDR1 is MNHEY, CDR2 SVGEGT. The CDR3 loop reads CASSFLAGWNEQFF. The CDR3 DNA is TGTGCCAGCAGTTTCCTAGCGGGGTGGAATGAGCAGTTCTTC.

The chain uses TRBV2 and TRBJ1-2; D is uncertain. V lost 5 bases and J 1 base, leaving 11 bases between the germline ends. The length of the CDR3 is 14 residues. Germline lookup yields CDR1 SNHLY and CDR2 FYNNEI. The CDR3 is CASSKLRSNYGYTF. The CDR3 DNA is TGTGCCAGCAGTAAACTCAGAAGTAACTATGGCTACACCTTC.

This clonotype turned up a few times. This chain uses TRBV20-1 with TRBJ2-2; no reliable D call. V was pared by 6 bases and J by 4 bases, with 9 bases between. Germline V gene lookup returns CDR1 DFQATT and CDR2 SNEGSKA (reference sequence). CDR3 length equals 12 residues. This CDR3 is CSAPVVTGELFF. The CDR3 DNA sequence: TGCAGTGCCCCGGTAGTCACCGGGGAGCTGTTTTTT.

This clonotype was counted ten times or more. This chain joins TRBV3-1 and TRBJ1-2; D gene unclear. Germline lookup yields CDR1 LGHDT and CDR2 YNNKEL (reference sequence). The CDR3 has 15 amino acids. Trimming pared 4 bases from V and 2 bases from J, leaving 14 bases between. CDR3 sequence: CASSPDWSNNYGYTF. CDR3 nucleotide sequence: TGTGCCAGCAGCCCCGATTGGTCAAACAACTATGGCTACACCTTC.

This clonotype was observed at least ten times. This chain links TRBV12-3 or TRBV12-4 with TRBJ2-2, with D possibly being TRBD1 or TRBD2 (5 bases each). The CDR3 has 13 amino acids. Trimming removed 9 bases at V and 4 bases at J, with 12 bases between. CDR3 bases: TGTGCCAGTACTAGGGGTGTCACCGGGGAGCTGTTTTTT. It translates to CASTRGVTGELFF.

In its sample, this clonotype was seen many times. This sequence joins TRBV7-3 and TRBJ1-2; 11 bases agree with TRBD1. The ends lost 5 bases at V and 0 bases at J; junction bases unmatched: 8. The CDR3 sequence is 17 residues long. Germline V lookup: CDR1 SGHTA, CDR2 FQGTGA. The CDR3 coding sequence is TGTGCCAGCAGCCCAGGGACAGGGGGGCCTACTAACTATGGCTACACCTTC. As protein: CASSPGTGGPTNYGYTF. Full variable domain (rest looked up from reference TRBV7-3 and TRBJ1-2): GAGVSQTPSNKVTEKGKYVELRCDPISGHTALYWYRQSLGQGPEFLIYFQGTGAADDSGLPNDRFFAVRPEGSVSTLKIQRTERGDSAVYLCASSPGTGGPTNYGYTFGSGTRLTVV.